This T cell receptor (beta chain) was retrieved from a study of graft-versus-host responses after intestinal transplantation. Study at large: Among the recipients, all got anti-thymocyte globulin induction and then tacrolimus and steroids for approximately 3 years.

General study results and limits: Recipient marrow held GvH clones, some first seen in ileum or blood. With peak circulating GvH clone levels came an association with early post-transplant HvG declines. The presence of high graft-versus-host to host-versus-graft clonal ratios in allografts characterized patients with graft-donor T cell macrochimerism.

Libraries were prepared by immunoSEQ multiplex PCR; TCRdb keeps only in-frame clonotypes and omits some of them. This sample has 65,000 to 100,000 clones, with 92% found just once. V was pared by 1 base and J by 3 bases, with 4 bases of the junction left unmatched. The germline gives CDR1 SQVTM, CDR2 ANQGSEA. CDR3 length equals 14 residues. Of note for this clone: As yet, its antigen is unknown.

The TCR comes from a human donor who was the organ donor for an intestinal transplant. V usage is TRBV29-1 and J usage is TRBJ1-1; 8 bases are shared with TRBD1. The sequences come from unstimulated CD8+ T cells sorted from spleen or lymph node cells, collected before transplant. The CDR3 is CSVEADRVDTEAFF. As DNA, the CDR3 is TGCAGCGTTGAAGCGGACAGGGTGGACACTGAAGCTTTCTTT.